The T cell receptor (beta chain) described here comes from a study of Ad26.COV2.S vaccination and SARS-CoV-2 variants. Study information: COV1001, an Ad26.COV2.S trial, supplied this vaccine-arm donor. Points from the study as a whole: Quantification of TCR breadth and depth may have yielded underestimates of total T cell responses. After vaccination, substantial breadth of spike-specific CD8+ and CD4+ responses was reported. Non-spike TCR breadth showed similarity between vaccine and placebo recipients.

Regarding treatment: around 19 received Ad26.COV2.S at low or high dose, single or two shots; several received placebo; per-sample allocation not given. Following the first vaccine or placebo injection, samples were taken on day 63. The table lists this clone with a count of one. Its antigen is undetermined. Generated by immunoSEQ multiplex PCR, the TCRdb table keeps only in-frame clones and is missing some. The sample has roughly 510,000 clones, approximately 88% seen once. This receptor was identified in a person aged 18-60 years who received the Ad26.COV2.S COVID-19 vaccine or a placebo. Sequences were derived from peripheral blood, sampled in a trial of Ad26.COV2.S vaccine versus placebo.

CDR3: CASTPARTEAFF. DNA of the CDR3: TGTGCCTCCACCCCGGCGCGGACTGAAGCTTTCTTT. This chain links TRBV27 with TRBJ1-1; no definite D call. Germline CDR1 reads MNHEY; CDR2 reads SMNVEV (reference sequence). The CDR3 contains 12 residues. Trimming shortened V by 11 bases and J by 5 bases, and 15 bases separated the two germline ends.